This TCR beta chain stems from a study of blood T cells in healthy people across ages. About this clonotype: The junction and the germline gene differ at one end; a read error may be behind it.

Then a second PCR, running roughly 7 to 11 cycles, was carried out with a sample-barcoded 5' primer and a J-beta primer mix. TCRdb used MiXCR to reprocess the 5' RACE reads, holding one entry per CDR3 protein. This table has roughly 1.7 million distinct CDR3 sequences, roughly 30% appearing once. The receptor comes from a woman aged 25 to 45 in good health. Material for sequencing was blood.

CDR3 in amino acids: CASSLGPTSSNNEQFF. CDR3 coding DNA: TGTGCCAGCAGCTTAGGTCCGACTAGCTCCAACAATGAGCAGTTCTTC. This rearrangement joins TRBV13 to TRBJ2-1; TRBD2 agrees at 7 bases. Germline values: CDR1 PRHDT, CDR2 FYEKMQ (reference sequence). The CDR3 loop spans 16 amino acids.